This record concerns one T cell receptor beta chain sequence. The germline V gene encodes CDR1 SGHNT and CDR2 YYREEE (reference sequence). Deletions cut 4 bases from V and 9 bases from J, with 11 bases between. The CDR3 has 13 amino acids. In the original processing: Amplified reference gene primers provided the basis for estimating nucleated cell counts. Generated by immunoSEQ multiplex PCR, the TCRdb table keeps only in-frame clones and is missing some. That table is the source of V, J and clone size, and D and trimming were worked out from the DNA. Here the sample spans more than 150,000 clones, 80% being singletons. These data belong to a study of blood T cell repertoires in COVID-19. On the study more broadly: The origin of the acute and convalescent COVID-19 samples was the United States, Italy and Spain. T cells, B-cell-depleted T cells, or PBMCs provided the cDNA or gDNA that served as material.

The chain links TRBV5-4 to TRBJ1-6; tentatively, D is TRBD1 (5 bases). The source is a man aged 55-75 years with acute or convalescent COVID-19. Sequenced input: peripheral blood. This CDR3 is CASSLWTSSPLHF. Here the CDR3 DNA reads TGTGCCAGCAGCCTATGGACAAGTTCACCCCTCCACTTT.